This is a list of T cell receptor beta chains from one sample in a study of T cells in Graves' hyperthyroidism and ophthalmopathy. TCRdb analysed the multiplex PCR reads with MiXCR anew, one entry per CDR3 protein. The data contain approximately 700,000 distinct CDR3 sequences, 45% of them singletons. The sequencing sample was made of peripheral blood or thyroid tissue (not recorded which). These receptors originate from an adult man with Graves' disease, either hyperthyroidism or ophthalmopathy (not recorded which). Each CDR3 is given with its conserved first and last residue. The order of the fields is J gene, clone size, D gene, V gene, CDR3 DNA, CDR3 protein. A D gene is named only where the DNA matches it firmly. The size entry is marked missing in some rows and otherwise reads once, few, many or a size class.

TRBJ1-5 | NA | TRBD1 | TRBV10-3 | TGTGCCACCAGTCAGGGGACAGGGCTCATGATCAATCAGCCCCAGCATTTT | CATSQGTGLMINQPQHF
TRBJ1-4 | NA | TRBD1 | TRBV25-1 | TGTGCCAGCTTATCCCGGACAGGGGGTAATGAAAAACTGTTTTTT | CASLSRTGGNEKLFF
TRBJ1-5 | NA | NA | TRBV7-8 | TGTGCCAGCAGCTTAGTTGATCAGAGCAATCAGCCCCAGCATTTT | CASSLVDQSNQPQHF
TRBJ1-4 | NA | NA | TRBV7-9 | TGTGCCAGCAGCTTAGTAGTTTGGGGAGCAACTAATGAAAAACTGTTTTTT | CASSLVVWGATNEKLFF
TRBJ1-4 | many | NA | TRBV14 | TGTGCCAGCAGCCAGATGTCCGGAAATGAAAAACTGTTTTTT | CASSQMSGNEKLFF
TRBJ2-5 | NA | NA | TRBV6-5 | TGTGCCAGCAGCACGACGGGGACCCAGTACTTC | CASSTTGTQYF
TRBJ1-2 | NA | TRBD1 | TRBV25-1 | TGTGCCAGCAGCTTCGGGACAGGGGGAAGTGACTATGGCTACACCTTC | CASSFGTGGSDYGYTF
TRBJ1-5 | once | NA | TRBV27 | TGTGCCAGCAGCAGGGGTTATGGCAATCAGCCCCAGCATTTT | CASSRGYGNQPQHF
TRBJ2-5 | NA | NA | TRBV9 | TGTGCCAGCAGCGTAACCGGAGTGGGGGAGACCCAGTACTTC | CASSVTGVGETQYF
TRBJ1-5 | NA | NA | TRBV20-1 | TGCAGTGCTAGCCGGGGAGTCGTCAATCAGCCCCAGCATTTT | CSASRGVVNQPQHF
TRBJ1-1 | NA | NA | TRBV25-1 | TGTGCCAGCGTTGAAGGGTCAGGGGACACTGAAGCTTTCTTT | CASVEGSGDTEAFF
TRBJ1-6 | NA | NA | TRBV7-2 | TGTGCCAGCTGGCTAGCGGCAGGGGTGGTATTGGCACCCCTCCACTTT | CASWLAAGVVLAPLHF
TRBJ2-7 | NA | NA | TRBV7-9 | TGTGCCAGCAGCCAAGGGACTCTTGGAGAGCAGTACTTC | CASSQGTLGEQYF
TRBJ1-5 | NA | TRBD1 | TRBV6-5 | TGTGCCAGCAGTTTAATGGGACAGCGAGGCTATCAGCCCCAGCATTTT | CASSLMGQRGYQPQHF
TRBJ2-7 | once | NA | TRBV10-3 | TGTGCCATCAGTGAGTCAGGGGGATGGAACGAGCAGTACTTC | CAISESGGWNEQYF
TRBJ2-2 | NA | TRBD1 | TRBV7-9 | TGTGCCAGCAGCTTGGAGTCGAGGGGGCAGAACACCGGGGAGCTGTTTTTT | CASSLESRGQNTGELFF
TRBJ1-5 | few | TRBD1 | TRBV19 | TGTGCCAGTAGTACCAGGGGGCGAGGCAATCAGCCCCAGCATTTT | CASSTRGRGNQPQHF
TRBJ2-7 | few | NA | TRBV7-8 | TGCGCCAGCAGCCAAGATCGGGCGGGTTTGGAGCAGTACTTC | CASSQDRAGLEQYF
TRBJ1-5 | few | NA | TRBV7-8 | TGTGCCAGCAGCTCCCTCGGTGGGGGCTTTAATCAGCCCCAGCATTTT | CASSSLGGGFNQPQHF
TRBJ2-5 | NA | NA | TRBV7-2 | TGTGCCAGCAGCTCCCAAGGCAGGACGGGGGGCGGCGAGACCCAGTACTTC | CASSSQGRTGGGETQYF
TRBJ1-3 | NA | NA | TRBV20-1 | TGCAGTGCTGGAGAGGGGAGTACCTCTGGAAACACCATATATTTT | CSAGEGSTSGNTIYF
TRBJ1-4 | once | TRBD1 | TRBV24-1 | TGTGCCACCAGTGATCCGACCGGGACAGGGCGAGAAAAACTGTTTTTT | CATSDPTGTGREKLFF
TRBJ2-7 | many | NA | TRBV7-9 | TGTGCCAGCAGCCTCTCTGGCACATCCTACGAGCAGTACTTC | CASSLSGTSYEQYF
TRBJ1-1 | NA | TRBD1 | TRBV7-9 | TGTGCCAGCAGCAGGCCGGACAGGGAAGCTTTCTTT | CASSRPDREAFF
TRBJ1-6 | once | NA | TRBV5-4 | TGTGCCTGGAGTGGTGTGGGGGGGGATTCACCCCTCCACTTT | CAWSGVGGDSPLHF
TRBJ1-2 | few | TRBD1 | TRBV9 | TGTGCCAGCAGCGCAAAAGGGACAGTCTATGGCTACACCTTC | CASSAKGTVYGYTF
TRBJ1-4 | NA | NA | TRBV5-1 | TGCGCCAGCAGCCTCAGGATGAATGAAAAACTGTTTTTT | CASSLRMNEKLFF
TRBJ2-5 | NA | NA | TRBV2 | TGTGCCAGCAGTGGACACAGGGTGTTGGCAGAGACCCAGTACTTC | CASSGHRVLAETQYF
TRBJ1-5 | few | TRBD1 | TRBV7-9 | TGTGCCAGCAGTTCCTCGGACAGGTCGAAGCATTTT | CASSSSDRSKHF
TRBJ2-6 | NA | NA | TRBV5-1 | TGTGCCAGCAGCACCCGGGACATTGACTCTGGGGCCAACGTCCTGACTTTC | CASSTRDIDSGANVLTF
TRBJ1-2 | NA | TRBD1 | TRBV19 | TGTGCCAGTAGTACCCTGGGACAGGGGGCAGTTGGCTACACCTTC | CASSTLGQGAVGYTF
TRBJ2-7 | NA | NA | TRBV9 | TGTGCCAGCAGCCCTGAAACGACATACGAGCAGTACTTC | CASSPETTYEQYF
TRBJ1-1 | NA | NA | TRBV9 | TGTGCCAGCAGCGTAGCTGCAGCAACGAACACTGAAGCTTTCTTT | CASSVAAATNTEAFF
TRBJ1-2 | once | NA | TRBV7-6 | TGTGCCAGCAGTCCAGTAGGGCAGGGTTATTATGGCTACACCTTC | CASSPVGQGYYGYTF
TRBJ2-7 | once | NA | TRBV7-8 | TGTGCCAGCAGCTCAGGACCAGGTGGTTACGAGCAGTACTTC | CASSSGPGGYEQYF
TRBJ2-7 | many | TRBD1 | TRBV7-2 | TGTGCCAGCAGCCCGGACAGGGATCACGAGCAGTACTTC | CASSPDRDHEQYF
TRBJ2-7 | NA | NA | TRBV7-2 | TGTGCCAGCAGCGCCCCGGTCGGGTGGGAGACCACTAACGAGCAGTACTTC | CASSAPVGWETTNEQYF
TRBJ2-7 | many | NA | TRBV7-8 | TGTGCCAGCAGCTCCACGGACGGCCTCTACGAGCAGTACTTC | CASSSTDGLYEQYF
TRBJ2-2 | NA | NA | TRBV14 | TGTGCCAGCAGCCAAATAGGGGAAGGCGGGGAGCTGTTTTTT | CASSQIGEGGELFF
TRBJ1-2 | many | TRBD1 | TRBV7-9 | TGTGCCAGCAGCTACGGGACAGTTGACTATGGCTACACCTTC | CASSYGTVDYGYTF